One and the same sample provided the 10 T cell receptor beta chains below, sequenced in a study of T cells in Graves' hyperthyroidism and ophthalmopathy. TCR beta CDR3 sequences were amplified from RNA transcripts. In the first-round RT-PCR of the TCR CDR3, the HTBI primer set was used. TCRdb re-derived calls from the multiplex PCR reads in MiXCR, one entry per CDR3 protein. In the table there are hundreds of thousands of distinct CDR3 sequences, under 25% of which are singletons. Source material: blood. Source of these receptors: a man younger than 45 with Graves' ophthalmopathy.

This clonotype occurred many times. The chain is built from TRBV5-1 and TRBJ2-7; D remains ambiguous. The CDR3 runs to 14 residues. Per germline, CDR1 SGHRS and CDR2 YFSETQ. Deletions cut 4 bases from V and 3 bases from J, with 14 bases between. CDR3 nucleotide sequence: TGCGCCAGCAGCAAGGCAAGGACGGACTACGAGCAGTACTTC. Translating gives CASSKARTDYEQYF.

This clonotype was recorded many times. The J gene is TRBJ2-7, the V gene TRBV6-1, with D unclear. The germline V and J ends were trimmed by 10 bases and 0 bases, with 13 bases remaining between them. The CDR3 runs 13 residues. The germline V gene encodes CDR1 MNHNS and CDR2 SASEGT. The CDR3 DNA sequence: TGTGCCACGGTGGCGGCTCTCTCCTACGAGCAGTACTTC. This translates into CATVAALSYEQYF.

In the case of this clonotype: Here the CDR3 omits its conserved ending phenylalanine or tryptophan, so a read error is the likely source. The V and J genes are TRBV12-3 or TRBV12-4 and TRBJ1-6; D unclear. V lost 2 bases and J lost 5, with 7 bases in between. This CDR3 is built from 14 residues. CDR3 in amino acids: CASSLNGDNSPLHS. CDR3 bases: TGTGCCAGCAGTTTAAACGGTGATAATTCACCCCTCCACTCT.

The chain links TRBV9 to TRBJ1-1; D is undetermined. The CDR3 is 13 amino acids. With 3 bases removed from V and 0 bases from J, the gap between germline ends came to 6 bases. CDR1 is SGDLS and CDR2 is YYNGEE in the germline V gene. CDR3 DNA: TGTGCCAGCAGCGATCAAATGAACACTGAAGCTTTCTTT. Protein sequence: CASSDQMNTEAFF. Drawing the rest from reference TRBV9 and TRBJ1-1, the complete variable domain is DSGVTQTPKHLITATGQRVTLRCSPRSGDLSVYWYQQSLDQGLQFLIQYYNGEERAKGNILERFSAQQFPDLHSELNLSSLELGDSALYFCASSDQMNTEAFFGQGTRLTVV.

The chain uses TRBV5-4 and TRBJ2-2; D perhaps matches TRBD2 (6 bases). The CDR3 totals 16 residues. Per the germline V gene, CDR1 is SGHNT and CDR2 is YYREEE (reference sequence). Trimming took off 4 bases at V and 0 bases at J, with 13 bases between the two ends. DNA for the CDR3: TGTGCCAGCAGCACCTTAGCGGCCGCGAACACCGGGGAGCTGTTTTTT. This encodes CASSTLAAANTGELFF. Supplemented by reference TRBV5-4 and TRBJ2-2, the full variable domain reads ETGVTQSPTHLIKTRGQQVTLRCSSQSGHNTVSWYQQALGQGPQFIFQYYREEENGRGNFPPRFSGLQFPNYSSELNVNALELDDSALYLCASSTLAAANTGELFFGEGSRLTVL.

Many counts were recorded for this clonotype. The chain recombines TRBV11-2 with TRBJ2-7; D is uncertain. The ends were cut back, 3 bases at V and 0 bases at J, with 6 bases in the middle. The CDR3 consists of 13 residues. Germline assignment: CDR1 SGHAT and CDR2 FQNNGV. For the CDR3, the DNA is TGTGCCAGCAGCTTCGGCGCCTCCTACGAGCAGTACTTC. Residues: CASSFGASYEQYF.

With regard to this clonotype: This CDR3 fails to terminate in the conserved phenylalanine or tryptophan, so it likely reflects a read error. V and J are TRBV7-9 and TRBJ2-7; D gene ambiguous. Trimming pared 4 bases from V and 3 bases from J, leaving 10 bases between. This CDR3 is built from 13 residues. CDR1 and CDR2 (germline): SEHNR, FQNEAQ (reference sequence). CDR3 loop: CASSSPVVYEQYL. The DNA for the CDR3 is TGTGCCAGCAGCTCCCCTGTGGTCTACGAGCAGTACCTC.

A word on this clonotype: A much more abundant neighbour one base away suggests this may be a read error. This chain joins TRBV11-2 and TRBJ1-1; D might be TRBD1 (5 bases). Germline CDR1 reads SGHAT; CDR2 reads FQNNGV. Trimming stripped 5 bases from V and 1 base from J, with 17 bases between. CDR3 length: 16 residues. In DNA form, the CDR3 reads TGTGCCAGCAGCAACGAAGGGGCAGGGACGAACACTGAAGCTTTCTTT. It codes for CASSNEGAGTNTEAFF.

This clonotype was observed many times. The chain has TRBV6-2 or TRBV6-3 and TRBJ2-7, with D maybe TRBD1 (5 bases). There are 17 residues in the CDR3. CDR1 and CDR2 from the germline V gene are MNHEY and SVGEGT. The V and J ends lost 5 bases and 6 bases respectively, with 26 bases between them. The chain's CDR3 is CASSRRQTGVRGSEQYF. DNA of the CDR3: TGTGCCAGCAGTCGTCGACAGACTGGGGTAAGGGGCAGCGAGCAGTACTTC.

This clonotype has a count of ten or more. The chain couples TRBV3-1 to TRBJ1-1, with D unclear. The CDR3 is 13 amino acids. Trimming took off 1 base at V and 1 base at J, with 4 bases between the two ends. Germline CDR1 is LGHDT and CDR2 is YNNKEL (reference sequence). CDR3 nucleotides: TGTGCCAGCAGCCAAGTCCAGAACACTGAAGCTTTCTTT. Amino acid sequence: CASSQVQNTEAFF.